These 3 T cell receptor beta chains share one sample of origin, sequenced in a study of blood T cell repertoires in COVID-19. The protocol was immunoSEQ multiplex PCR, while the TCRdb copy is restricted to in-frame clones and leaves out a portion. The data contain fewer than 250,000 clones, about 80% of them singletons. The specimen was peripheral blood. All receptors come from a woman aged 45-65 years with acute or convalescent COVID-19.

The chain recombines TRBV7-8 with TRBJ1-1; D is ambiguous. The V and J ends lost 2 bases and 6 bases respectively, with 13 bases between them. Germline-derived CDR1 and CDR2 are SGHVS and FQNEAQ. This CDR3 has 14 residues. The CDR3 here is CASSLLRGESEAFF. The CDR3 nucleotides are TGTGCCAGCAGCTTATTGCGGGGAGAGTCTGAAGCTTTCTTT.

The chain's CDR3 is CASSSNAGTRGGGRYNEQFF. The CDR3 region has the DNA TGCGCCAGCAGCTCGAACGCCGGGACGCGTGGGGGCGGGAGGTACAATGAGCAGTTCTTC. The rearrangement uses TRBV5-1 and TRBJ2-1, with 8 bases identical to TRBD2. The germline gives CDR1 SGHRS, CDR2 YFSETQ. The CDR3 is 20 amino acids. V was clipped by 3 bases and J by 4 bases; unmatched bases: 21.

The chain has TRBV5-1 and TRBJ2-1; 8 nucleotides agree with TRBD2. The CDR3 runs to 15 residues. Germline values: CDR1 SGHRS, CDR2 YFSETQ. V trimming: 4 bases; J trimming: 2 bases; junction bases outside the gene matches: 5. The DNA of the CDR3 is TGCGCCAGCAGCCCAAGCGGGAGCACCTACAATGAGCAGTTCTTC. Translated, it gives CASSPSGSTYNEQFF.